The 10 T cell receptor beta chains below all came from one sample that was sequenced in a study of blood T cell repertoires in COVID-19. Libraries were prepared by immunoSEQ multiplex PCR; TCRdb keeps only in-frame clonotypes and omits some of them. The table includes roughly 200,000 clones, over 80% detected once. Sequencing input: peripheral blood. These receptors all stem from a man in his forties with acute or convalescent COVID-19.

The chain couples TRBV6-1 to TRBJ1-2; D is possibly TRBD1 (5 bases). Per the germline V gene, CDR1 is MNHNS and CDR2 is SASEGT. The CDR3 is 15 amino acids. The germline V and J ends were trimmed by 2 bases and 4 bases, with 14 bases remaining between them. This CDR3 is CASSEMAGPIYGYTF. CDR3 nucleotide sequence: TGTGCCAGCAGTGAAATGGCAGGGCCTATCTATGGCTACACCTTC.

The chain carries TRBV4-2 and TRBJ1-4, with 7 bases aligning to TRBD1. The germline V gene has CDR1 LGHNA and CDR2 YNFKEQ. V lost 4 bases and J lost 5; bases outside the gene matches: 10. CDR3 length equals 16 residues. CDR3 nucleotide sequence: TGTGCCAGCAGCCTACGACCCGGGACAGTAAATGAAAAACTGTTTTTT. Translation gives CASSLRPGTVNEKLFF.

The DNA for the CDR3 is TGCGCCAGCAGCTTCGAGGGCGGTGGTAATTCACCCCTCCACTTT. This gives the protein CASSFEGGGNSPLHF. J is TRBJ1-6 and V is TRBV5-1; D unresolved. The germline V gene has CDR1 SGHRS and CDR2 YFSETQ. V was pared by 2 bases and J by 6 bases, with 12 bases between. The CDR3 totals 15 residues. Complete variable domain (other parts from reference TRBV5-1 and TRBJ1-6): KAGVTQTPRYLIKTRGQQVTLSCSPISGHRSVSWYQQTPGQGLQFLFEYFSETQRNKGNFPGRFSGRQFSNSRSEMNVSTLELGDSALYLCASSFEGGGNSPLHFGNGTRLTVT.

V usage is TRBV18 and J usage is TRBJ1-2; possible D gene TRBD1, 5 bases. V lost 3 bases to trimming and J lost 5 bases, with 16 bases between them. The length of the CDR3 is 15 residues. Germline CDR1 and CDR2: KGHSH and LQKENI. The CDR3 loop reads CASSPGGDSPYGYTF. The CDR3 DNA sequence: TGTGCCAGCTCACCTGGCGGTGACAGTCCTTATGGCTACACCTTC.

The chain has TRBV5-4 and TRBJ2-7; 9 nucleotides line up with TRBD1. The CDR3 covers 15 residues. Germline V gene data show CDR1 as SGHNT and CDR2 as YYREEE (reference sequence). J was trimmed by 2 bases and V by 4 bases; bases with no gene match: 7. The CDR3 sequence is CASSARQGGAYEQYF. CDR3 nucleotide sequence: TGTGCCAGCAGCGCTCGACAGGGGGGGGCCTACGAGCAGTACTTC.

The chain couples TRBV11-3 to TRBJ2-5; perhaps TRBD2 as D (6 bases). The CDR3 loop spans 15 amino acids. The V gene's germline CDR1 is SGHNT and CDR2 YENEEA. With 1 base removed from V and 5 bases from J, the gap between germline ends came to 14 bases. The CDR3 bases are TGTGCCAGCAGCTTAGGTGTCAGACGGGAGGAGACCCAGTACTTC. Translating it yields CASSLGVRREETQYF.

This clone was seen only once. The rearrangement uses TRBV5-1 and TRBJ2-1; 10 bases match TRBD2. The CDR3 covers 15 residues. Germline V gene lookup returns CDR1 SGHRS and CDR2 YFSETQ. The trim removed 3 bases at V and 6 bases at J, leaving 6 bases unmatched. CDR3 nucleotides: TGCGCCAGCAGCTCGGGACTAGCGAGATCCAATGAGCAGTTCTTC. Protein product: CASSSGLARSNEQFF. Full variable domain (outside the CDR3, taken from reference TRBV5-1 and TRBJ2-1): KAGVTQTPRYLIKTRGQQVTLSCSPISGHRSVSWYQQTPGQGLQFLFEYFSETQRNKGNFPGRFSGRQFSNSRSEMNVSTLELGDSALYLCASSSGLARSNEQFFGPGTRLTVL.

The V gene is TRBV20-1, the J gene TRBJ2-2; D might be TRBD1 (5 bases). Deletions cut 6 bases from V and 0 bases from J, with 14 bases between. The germline V gene encodes CDR1 DFQATT and CDR2 SNEGSKA (reference sequence). This CDR3 is 15 amino acids long. CDR3 in amino acids: CSASDRNANTGELFF. The CDR3 nucleotides read TGCAGTGCAAGTGACAGAAACGCGAACACCGGGGAGCTGTTTTTT.

This chain uses TRBV2 with TRBJ2-7; D is possibly TRBD1 (6 bases). Germline-derived CDR1 and CDR2 are SNHLY and FYNNEI. V was pared by 6 bases and J by 4 bases, with 16 bases between. CDR3 length: 14 residues. CDR3 DNA sequence: TGTGCCAGCAGGGGGGCCCAGGGGATTTACGAGCAGTACTTC. It translates to CASRGAQGIYEQYF.

The gene calls are TRBV5-8 and TRBJ1-5, with D possibly TRBD1 on 6 matching bases. This CDR3 is 15 amino acids long. Deletions cut 6 bases from V and 0 bases from J, with 13 bases between. Germline V gene data show CDR1 as SGHTS and CDR2 as YDEGEE. The CDR3 DNA reads as TGTGCCAGCAATCTTCAGGGGTATAGCAATCAGCCCCAGCATTTT. Its protein product is CASNLQGYSNQPQHF.